This T cell receptor beta chain comes out of a study of T cell repertoires in cytomegalovirus infection. TCRdb used MiXCR to reprocess the reads, holding one entry per CDR3 protein. The profile shows 750,000 to 950,000 distinct CDR3 sequences, approximately 32% of them singletons. The germline gives CDR1 MNHEY, CDR2 SMNVEV (reference sequence). After removal of 3 bases from V and 5 bases from J, the junction contained 5 bases not matched to a gene. The CDR3 spans 14 residues. This clonotype was counted a few times. As yet, its antigen is unknown. The sequence derives from a human donor in good health (CMV status not recorded). Some clones in this sample may be carry-over from other donors' samples. The sample consisted of cultured CD8+ T cells from PBMCs, taken from culture after CMV antigen stimulation. The chain combines TRBV27 with TRBJ1-1; 8 bases are shared with TRBD1. CDR3 residues: CASSFSGQGTEAFF. In nucleotides, the CDR3 is TGTGCCAGCAGTTTCTCAGGACAGGGTACTGAAGCTTTCTTT.